This T cell receptor beta chain originates from a study of T cells in Graves' hyperthyroidism and ophthalmopathy. Overall study: Sampling of peripheral blood happened at initial diagnosis, prior to any treatment.

Ophthalmopathy in the patients scored at least 3 on Clinical Activity Score and at least 4 on NOSPECS grade, lasting under 3 months. Exclusions: uncontrolled infection, other autoimmune disease, pregnancy, lactation. Study-wide findings and caveats: Blood shared most expanded thyroid clonotypes above 0.001.

The CDR3 sequence is 15 residues long. CDR1 is PRHDT and CDR2 is FYEKMQ in the germline V gene (reference sequence). Comment on this clonotype: Its antigen is currently unknown. Compared with germline, one end of the junction differs, possibly owing to a read error.

RNA transcripts were the template for amplifying TCR beta CDR3 regions. RT-PCR in the first round (using the HTBI primer set) targeted the TCR CDR3. TCRdb re-analysed the multiplex PCR reads in MiXCR, keeping a single row per CDR3 protein. The data show 200,000 to 300,000 distinct CDR3 sequences, approximately 16% seen once. This receptor was taken from a woman aged 18 to 35 with Graves' ophthalmopathy. V is TRBV13 and J is TRBJ2-7; 7 bases are shared with TRBD2. The sample taken for sequencing was blood. This CDR3 reads CASSVGGSDTYEQYF. The CDR3, as DNA: TGTGCCAGCAGCGTAGGCGGGAGTGATACCTACGAGCAGTACTTC.